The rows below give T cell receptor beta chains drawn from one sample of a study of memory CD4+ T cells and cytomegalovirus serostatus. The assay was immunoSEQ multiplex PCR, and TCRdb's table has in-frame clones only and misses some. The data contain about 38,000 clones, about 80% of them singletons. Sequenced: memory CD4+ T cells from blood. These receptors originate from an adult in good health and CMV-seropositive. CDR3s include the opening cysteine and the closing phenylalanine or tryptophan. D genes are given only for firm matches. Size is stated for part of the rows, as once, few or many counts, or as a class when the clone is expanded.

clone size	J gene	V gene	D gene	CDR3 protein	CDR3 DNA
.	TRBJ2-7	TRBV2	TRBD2	CASSPGPGGSYEQYF	TGTGCCAGCAGTCCCGGGCCGGGGGGGTCCTACGAGCAGTACTTC
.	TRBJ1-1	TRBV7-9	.	CASSFNEEAEAFF	TGTGCCAGCAGCTTTAATGAGGAGGCTGAAGCTTTCTTT
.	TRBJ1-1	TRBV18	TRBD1	CASSLAQGAGNTEAFF	TGTGCCAGCTCACTAGCCCAGGGGGCTGGTAACACTGAAGCTTTCTTT
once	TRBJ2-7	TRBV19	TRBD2	CASSPGGMTQYEQYF	TGTGCCAGTAGTCCCGGGGGGATGACACAATACGAGCAGTACTTC
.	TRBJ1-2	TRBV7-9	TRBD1	CASSVGTDGGGYTF	TGTGCCAGCAGCGTTGGGACAGATGGGGGTGGCTACACCTTC
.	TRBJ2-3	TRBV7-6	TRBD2	CASSPKGTSADTQYF	TGTGCCAGCAGCCCTAAAGGGACTAGCGCAGATACGCAGTATTTT
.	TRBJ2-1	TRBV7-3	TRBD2	CASSPRLAGGNEQFF	TGTGCCAGCAGCCCCCGCTTAGCGGGAGGCAATGAGCAGTTCTTC
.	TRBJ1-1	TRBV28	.	CASSFKGEAFF	TGTGCCAGCAGTTTCAAGGGCGAAGCTTTCTTT
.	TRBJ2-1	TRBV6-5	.	CASSYESSTTYNEQFF	TGTGCCAGCAGTTACGAGTCCTCGACTACCTACAATGAGCAGTTCTTC
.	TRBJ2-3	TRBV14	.	CASSRMGRMNTQYF	TGTGCCAGCAGCCGCATGGGGCGGATGAATACGCAGTATTTT
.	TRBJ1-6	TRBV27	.	CASSFQGSSYNSPLHF	TGTGCCAGCAGTTTCCAGGGGAGCTCCTATAATTCACCCCTCCACTTT
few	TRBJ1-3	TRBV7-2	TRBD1	CASSFNDRAIYF	TGTGCCAGCAGCTTTAACGACAGGGCCATATATTTT
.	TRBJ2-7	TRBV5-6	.	CASSLRRPEGEQYF	TGTGCCAGCAGCTTGAGGAGACCTGAGGGGGAGCAGTACTTC
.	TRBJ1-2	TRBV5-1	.	CASSLGGHYGYTF	TGCGCCAGCAGCTTGGGCGGCCACTATGGCTACACCTTC
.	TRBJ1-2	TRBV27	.	CASRGAGADYGYTF	TGTGCCAGCAGGGGGGCAGGGGCGGACTATGGCTACACCTTC
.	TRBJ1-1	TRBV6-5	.	CASSYQGRMNTEAFF	TGTGCCAGCAGTTATCAAGGGAGGATGAACACTGAAGCTTTCTTT
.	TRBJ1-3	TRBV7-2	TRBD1	CASSRGQGNTIYF	TGTGCCAGCAGCAGGGGACAGGGAAACACCATATATTTT